In this sample, the clone carrying this T cell receptor (beta chain) turned up many times. Its antigen remains unidentified. This entry is derived from a study of CD8 T cells in ankylosing spondylitis. Points from the study as a whole: There was a TCR beta motif, made of eight highly homologous variants, that appeared characteristic of ankylosing spondylitis blood. The authors reported significant enrichment of disease-linked clones in matched ankylosing spondylitis synovial fluid. Some motif variants were previously reported in reactive arthritis synovial fluid and blood.

Construction of TCR beta libraries was performed using quantitative 5'-RACE with molecular barcodes. From the 5' RACE reads, TCRdb called clonotypes with MiXCR, one entry per CDR3 protein. The repertoire has 200,000 to 300,000 distinct CDR3 sequences, roughly 10% of them found once; the top ten carry about 3%. The CDR3 has 14 amino acids. Germline CDR1 reads LGHDT; CDR2 reads YNNKEL (reference sequence). V lost 0 bases and J lost 5; bases outside the gene matches: 1. This clonotype was sampled from a male donor with ankylosing spondylitis or in good health (not recorded which). The genes are TRBV3-1 and TRBJ1-2, with 9 bases aligning to TRBD1. Sequencing used blood, either unsorted or a sorted T cell fraction (not recorded which). The CDR3 nucleotides read TGTGCCAGCAGCCAAGATGGGACAGGGTATGGCTACACCTTC. It encodes CASSQDGTGYGYTF.